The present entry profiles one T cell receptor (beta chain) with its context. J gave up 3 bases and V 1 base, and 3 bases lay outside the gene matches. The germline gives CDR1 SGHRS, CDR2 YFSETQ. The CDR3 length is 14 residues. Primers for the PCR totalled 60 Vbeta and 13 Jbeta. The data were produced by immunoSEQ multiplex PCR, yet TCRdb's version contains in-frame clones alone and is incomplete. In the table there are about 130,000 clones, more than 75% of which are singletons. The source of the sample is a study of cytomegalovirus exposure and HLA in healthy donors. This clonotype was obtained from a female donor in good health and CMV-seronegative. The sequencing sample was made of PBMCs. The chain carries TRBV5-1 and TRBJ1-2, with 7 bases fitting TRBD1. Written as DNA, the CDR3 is TGCGCCAGCAGCTTGCCGACAGGGTACTATGGCTACACCTTC. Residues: CASSLPTGYYGYTF.